The present T cell receptor beta chain was sequenced within a study of Graves' ophthalmopathy and Graves' hyperthyroidism. The authors amplified TCR beta CDR3 regions from RNA transcripts. In the first round, RT-PCR was carried out with HTBI primers, and a multiplex PCR formed the second round. TCRdb redid the calling of the multiplex PCR reads with MiXCR, one entry per CDR3 protein. This sample has approximately 330,000 distinct CDR3 sequences, with roughly 15% found just once. Patients were left out if they had other autoimmune diseases, uncontrolled infections, pregnancy or lactation. This clonotype was detected ten times or more. The CDR3 is 15 residues long. V lost 2 bases and J lost 1, with 12 bases in between. Germline CDR1 reads SGHDT; CDR2 reads YYEEEE.

The rearrangement links TRBV5-6 to TRBJ1-1; D possibly corresponds to TRBD1 (6 bases). The TCR sequence derives from an adult man with Graves' ophthalmopathy. What was sequenced was peripheral blood. CDR3 sequence (DNA): TGTGCCAGCAGCTTCAGGGGCCAAAGGAACACTGAAGCTTTCTTT. This translates into CASSFRGQRNTEAFF.